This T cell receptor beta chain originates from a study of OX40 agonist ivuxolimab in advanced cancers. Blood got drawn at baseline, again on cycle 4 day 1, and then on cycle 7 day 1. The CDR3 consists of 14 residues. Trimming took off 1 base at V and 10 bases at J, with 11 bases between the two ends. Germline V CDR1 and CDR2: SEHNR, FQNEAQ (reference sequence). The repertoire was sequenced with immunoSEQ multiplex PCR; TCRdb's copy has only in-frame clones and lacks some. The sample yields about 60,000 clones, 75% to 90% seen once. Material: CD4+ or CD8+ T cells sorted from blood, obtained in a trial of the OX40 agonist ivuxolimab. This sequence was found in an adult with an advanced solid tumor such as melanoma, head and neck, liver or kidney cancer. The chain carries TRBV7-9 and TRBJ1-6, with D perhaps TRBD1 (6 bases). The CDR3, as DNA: TGTGCCAGCAGCTTAGAAGGGGGAAAGTCACCCCTCCACTTT. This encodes CASSLEGGKSPLHF.